A single sample gave rise to the 10 T cell receptor beta chains below, sequenced in a study of shared clonotypes between healthy human individuals. Using immunoSEQ multiplex PCR, the repertoire was profiled, and TCRdb retains in-frame clones only, with some absent. In the table there are 1,500,000 or so clones, around 98.5% of which are singletons. The source material was naive CD4+ T cells sorted from blood. Specified subset: CD45RA+ positively selected. The receptors originated from a man younger than 45 in good health.

Of note for this clone: This sample also contains other DNA sequences that code for the same CDR3. The rearrangement links TRBV5-4 to TRBJ2-3; D remains ambiguous. Looked up from germline, CDR1 is SGHNT and CDR2 is YYREEE (reference sequence). V was pared by 4 bases and J by 0 bases, with 6 bases between. There are 13 residues in the CDR3. The CDR3 region has the DNA TGTGCCAGCAGCCCGGATAGCACAGATACGCAGTATTTT. Translation gives CASSPDSTDTQYF.

This sequence joins TRBV18 and TRBJ1-2; D ambiguous. The V gene's germline CDR1 is KGHSH and CDR2 LQKENI. The CDR3 length is 14 residues. The V end lost 4 bases, the J end lost 2 bases, and 11 bases lay between the germline ends. The CDR3 protein is CASSQGGRNYGYTF. DNA of the CDR3: TGTGCCAGCTCACAGGGCGGCAGGAACTATGGCTACACCTTC.

CDR3 sequence reads: CASSLQVGDTQYF. The CDR3 DNA follows: TGTGCCAGCTCACTACAGGTGGGAGATACGCAGTATTTT. V is TRBV18 and J is TRBJ2-3, with D perhaps TRBD1 (5 bases). Per germline, CDR1 KGHSH and CDR2 LQKENI. CDR3 size: 13 residues. Deletions cut 4 bases from V and 5 bases from J, with 10 bases between. Full variable domain (remainder filled in from reference TRBV18 and TRBJ2-3): NAGVMQNPRHLVRRRGQEARLRCSPMKGHSHVYWYRQLPEEGLKFMVYLQKENIIDESGMPKERFSAEFPKEGPSILRIQQVVRGDSAAYFCASSLQVGDTQYFGPGTRLTVL.

The chain joins TRBV6-1 to TRBJ2-5; maybe TRBD1 (5 bases). This CDR3 has 16 residues. Germline assignment: CDR1 MNHNS and CDR2 SASEGT. V lost 4 bases and J lost 4, with 19 bases in between. The DNA of the CDR3 is TGTGCCAGCAGTGTTACGGCAGGGTATTTTCGAGAGACCCAGTACTTC. It yields the protein CASSVTAGYFRETQYF.

Concerning this clone itself: In the same sample, other DNA sequences code for this CDR3. V and J are TRBV9 and TRBJ2-5; unclear D gene. The V and J ends lost 0 bases and 5 bases respectively, with 8 bases between them. CDR1 SGDLS and CDR2 YYNGEE come from the germline V gene. The CDR3 is made up of 13 amino acids. The CDR3 nucleotides read TGTGCCAGCAGCGTAGATACGCGGGAGACCCAGTACTTC. The encoded protein is CASSVDTRETQYF.

Only one count was recorded for this clone. This chain connects TRBV2 to TRBJ1-1, with 7 bases lining up with TRBD1. The germline CDR1 and CDR2 sequences are SNHLY and FYNNEI. There are 13 residues in the CDR3. V dropped 11 bases and J dropped 0; count of bases not matched to a gene: 6. The DNA of the CDR3 is TGTGCCGGAACCGGACAGGTGAACACTGAAGCTTTCTTT. It specifies CAGTGQVNTEAFF.

V and J are TRBV5-6 and TRBJ2-2; no definite D call. V lost 1 base and J lost 6, with 7 bases in between. The germline V gene has CDR1 SGHDT and CDR2 YYEEEE. The CDR3 covers 13 residues. The CDR3 protein is CASSLIMAGELFF. CDR3 DNA: TGTGCCAGCAGCTTGATCATGGCCGGGGAGCTGTTTTTT.

The V and J genes are TRBV6-1 and TRBJ2-3; 7 bases map to TRBD2. V lost 2 bases to trimming and J lost 2 bases; unmatched junction nucleotides: 10. Germline CDR1 reads MNHNS; CDR2 reads SASEGT. This CDR3 contains 17 residues. CDR3 amino acids: CASSESSAGVFTDTQYF. The CDR3 DNA follows: TGTGCCAGCAGTGAATCTTCGGCGGGAGTCTTCACAGATACGCAGTATTTT.

The gene calls are TRBV7-2 and TRBJ1-5; D remains ambiguous. Trimming left V 5 bases short and J 3 bases short, with 11 bases between. Germline V lookup: CDR1 SGHTA, CDR2 FQGNSA. The CDR3 loop spans 14 amino acids. The CDR3 loop reads CASSEWGNNQPQHF. CDR3 bases: TGTGCCAGCAGCGAGTGGGGAAACAATCAGCCCCAGCATTTT.

V usage is TRBV14 and J usage is TRBJ1-5, with unresolved D. The CDR3 is 12 residues long. The V and J ends lost 5 bases and 9 bases respectively, with 11 bases between them. Germline V gene data show CDR1 as SGHDN and CDR2 as FVKESK. The DNA for the CDR3 is TGTGCCAGCAGCTTGGACCGAGGGCCCCAGCATTTT. It codes for CASSLDRGPQHF.